The rows below give T cell receptor beta chains drawn from one sample of a study of blood T cell repertoires in COVID-19. TCRdb's table, derived via immunoSEQ multiplex PCR, lists solely in-frame clones and lacks some. Of roughly 220,000 clones listed, roughly 88% are singletons. The sample consisted of peripheral blood. Every receptor here comes from a man younger than 40 who had recovered from COVID-19. The conserved cysteine and the conserved F or W are not part of the CDR3 here.

len | v_gene | CDR3aa
16 | TRBV4-2 | ASSQDRAINRGNSPLH
10 | TRBV2 | ASSGTSGEQY
12 | TRBV10-1 | ASSPGPEGYGYT
14 | TRBV5-4 | ASRTSSGTGSLRAF
15 | TRBV11-3 | ASSSTGTGVGYNEQF
16 | TRBV5-1 | ASSLYSLAGGVRETQY
13 | TRBV19 | ASSLQGQGVYEQY
16 | TRBV1 | TSTAKMYSGQGHSEAF
13 | TRBV5-6 | ASSSLPGVGNEQF
12 | TRBV27 | ASSPLVARYGYT
11 | TRBV7-9 | ASRQTRVTEAF
14 | TRBV10-1 | ASSDYGIRMNTEAF
13 | TRBV27 | ASSLAGGDTGELF
13 | TRBV19 | ASSTRTAYTGELF
12 | TRBV27 | ASMQAQQIYEQY
13 | TRBV4-3 | ASSQARNYNSPLH
13 | TRBV7-6 | ASSLLSLAPYEQY
10 | TRBV10-2 | ASSDLTDTQY
13 | TRBV4-3 | ASSQAFDRGYEQY
13 | TRBV5-4 | ASSLRGGAKAEAF
10 | TRBV7-9 | ASSRTVETQY
12 | TRBV3-1/TRBV3-2 | ASSQDISGYEQY